This passage covers 25 T cell receptor beta chains from one sample sequenced in a study of Graves' ophthalmopathy and Graves' hyperthyroidism. For repertoire sequencing, the TCR beta CDR3 regions were amplified from RNA transcripts. In the first round, RT-PCR was carried out with HTBI primers, and a multiplex PCR formed the second round. TCRdb re-analysed the multiplex PCR reads in MiXCR, keeping a single row per CDR3 protein. Of about 39,000 distinct CDR3 sequences listed, roughly 50% are singletons. The sample consisted of peripheral blood. These receptors were obtained from an adult woman with stable Graves' hyperthyroidism.

The chain couples TRBV20-1 to TRBJ2-7; 11 bases are a match to TRBD2. The CDR3 has 16 amino acids. Looked up from germline, CDR1 is DFQATT and CDR2 is SNEGSKA (reference sequence). V dropped 3 bases and J dropped 1; count of bases not matched to a gene: 8. CDR3 sequence: CSARGTSGSWSYEQYF. DNA for the CDR3: TGCAGTGCTAGGGGAACTAGCGGGAGTTGGTCCTACGAGCAGTACTTC.

This clonotype came up many times. V is TRBV5-1 and J is TRBJ2-7, with TRBD2 identical over 11 bases. The V gene end was trimmed by 4 bases and the J gene end by 2 bases; junction bases not matched to a gene: 8. The length of the CDR3 is 16 residues. Germline assignment: CDR1 SGHRS and CDR2 YFSETQ. CDR3 loop: CASSLPRLAGTYEQYF. The CDR3 DNA reads TGCGCCAGCAGCCTACCCAGACTAGCGGGAACCTACGAGCAGTACTTC.

The chain employs TRBV29-1 and TRBJ1-3; D unclear. The CDR3 has 15 residues. Looked up from germline, CDR1 is SQVTM and CDR2 is ANQGSEA. V lost 0 bases to trimming and J lost 8 bases, with 17 bases between them. DNA for the CDR3: TGCAGCGTTGAAGATGCCAGACAAGGCGGCTACACCATATATTTT. It translates to CSVEDARQGGYTIYF.

V is TRBV9 and J is TRBJ1-2; a weak D match, TRBD1 (5 bases). Germline loops: CDR1 SGDLS, CDR2 YYNGEE. Trimming pared 0 bases from V and 6 bases from J, leaving 9 bases between. The CDR3 totals 13 residues. CDR3 sequence: CASSVGGFDGYTF. The CDR3 DNA reads as TGTGCCAGCAGCGTAGGGGGGTTTGATGGCTACACCTTC.

This clonotype was recorded at least ten times. The chain uses TRBV6-5 and TRBJ2-2; D not resolved. From germline, CDR1 is MNHEY and CDR2 SVGAGI. The CDR3 loop spans 13 amino acids. The V and J ends lost 6 bases and 4 bases respectively, with 9 bases between them. The chain's CDR3 is CASSLSGTGELFF. The CDR3 bases are TGTGCCAGCAGCCTTTCGGGCACCGGGGAGCTGTTTTTT.

This clonotype was seen only a few times. Written as DNA, the CDR3 is TGTGCCAGCAGTTTGGGGAGGGACACTGAAGCTTTCTTT. Protein product: CASSLGRDTEAFF. J is TRBJ1-1 and V is TRBV28; D is ambiguous. V dropped 3 bases and J dropped 3 bases, with 8 bases sitting between them. Germline values: CDR1 MDHEN, CDR2 SYDVKM. This CDR3 has 13 residues.

This clonotype has ten or more counts. The CDR3 is CASIELWDREGYGYTF. The CDR3 region has the DNA TGTGCCAGCATCGAACTTTGGGACAGGGAGGGCTATGGCTACACCTTC. The chain joins TRBV6-6 to TRBJ1-2; 9 bases fit TRBD1. Germline V gives CDR1 MNHNY, CDR2 SVGAGI (reference sequence). The CDR3 is 16 amino acids. Losses at the gene ends were 7 bases for V and 4 bases for J; bases not matched to a gene: 13.

The chain carries TRBV2 and TRBJ2-7; 8 bases fit TRBD1. Trimming cost V 6 bases and J 3 bases; bases outside gene matches: 4. Germline lookup yields CDR1 SNHLY and CDR2 FYNNEI. This CDR3 region has 13 residues. DNA for the CDR3: TGTGCCAGCAGCGGACAGGGCGGCTACGAGCAGTACTTC. Protein product: CASSGQGGYEQYF.

This clonotype showed up many times. The V call is TRBV29-1, the J call TRBJ2-6; D remains ambiguous. Trimming removed 4 bases from V and 3 bases from J, with 7 bases in between. The CDR3 is made up of 13 amino acids. Germline V CDR1 and CDR2: SQVTM, ANQGSEA. CDR3 sequence reads: CSVATNGANVLTF. CDR3 bases: TGCAGCGTTGCCACGAATGGGGCCAACGTCCTGACTTTC.

This clonotype was seen ten or more times. This chain joins TRBV5-8 and TRBJ1-1; the match to TRBD1 covers 9 bases. CDR1 and CDR2 (germline): SGHTS, YDEGEE. The CDR3 is 14 residues long. V was clipped by 3 bases and J by 4 bases; unmatched bases: 4. The CDR3 region has the DNA TGTGCCAGCAGCTCCGGGACAGGGTTCACTGAAGCTTTCTTT. Encoded protein: CASSSGTGFTEAFF.

This clonotype was seen at least ten times. This chain links TRBV12-5 with TRBJ1-3; TRBD1 aligns across 7 bases. Germline V gives CDR1 LGHNT, CDR2 FRNRAP. Trimming at V came to 5 bases and at J to 8 bases, leaving 15 bases not matched to a gene. The CDR3 sequence is 16 residues long. CDR3 region: CASGPILTPGGDTIYF. In DNA form, the CDR3 reads TGTGCTAGTGGTCCCATATTGACTCCAGGGGGGGACACCATATATTTT.

Remarks on this clonotype: A read error is likely, as this CDR3 ends without the conserved phenylalanine or tryptophan. J is TRBJ2-7 and V is TRBV4-3; D gene ambiguous. CDR3 length: 14 amino acids. Per the germline V gene, CDR1 is LGHNA and CDR2 is YSLEER. V lost 5 bases and J lost 6, with 17 bases in between. Here the CDR3 reads CASSVWAGICEQYI. CDR3 bases: TGCGCCAGCAGCGTCTGGGCAGGAATCTGCGAGCAGTACATC.

J is TRBJ2-7 and V is TRBV10-3; 15 bases match TRBD2. Germline CDR1 reads ENHRY; CDR2 reads SYGVKD. The CDR3 totals 15 residues. With V trimmed by 4 bases and J by 2 bases, 0 bases remained unmatched. The CDR3 region has the DNA TGTGCCATCAGTGGGACTAGCGGGAGGGCCTACGAGCAGTACTTC. Translated, it gives CAISGTSGRAYEQYF.

The CDR3 loop is CASSPDREGSYGYTF. CDR3 bases: TGTGCCAGCAGCCCGGACAGGGAGGGGTCCTATGGCTACACCTTC. V usage is TRBV13 and J usage is TRBJ1-2, with 8 nucleotides matching TRBD1. Germline values: CDR1 PRHDT, CDR2 FYEKMQ (reference sequence). This CDR3 comprises 15 residues. V was pared by 5 bases and J by 4 bases, with 9 bases of the junction left unmatched.

V is TRBV2 and J is TRBJ1-1, with 9 bases aligning to TRBD1. Germline V gene data show CDR1 as SNHLY and CDR2 as FYNNEI. Trimming at V came to 2 bases and at J to 4 bases, leaving 8 bases not matched to a gene. The CDR3 has 16 residues. This chain's CDR3 is CASSESLGQGITEAFF. The CDR3 DNA reads TGTGCCAGCAGTGAAAGCTTAGGACAGGGGATCACTGAAGCTTTCTTT.

This clonotype was detected ten times or more. The chain has TRBV18 and TRBJ1-5; 9 bases align to TRBD1. Per the germline V gene, CDR1 is KGHSH and CDR2 is LQKENI. The CDR3 is 15 residues long. V was clipped by 4 bases and J by 11 bases; unmatched bases: 12. CDR3 coding DNA: TGTGCCAGCTCACTGAACGGGGACAGGGCAGTAACCCAGCATTTT. Translated, it gives CASSLNGDRAVTQHF.

The chain links TRBV12-3 or TRBV12-4 to TRBJ2-2, with D maybe TRBD1 (5 bases). Trimming took off 3 bases at V and 5 bases at J, with 13 bases between the two ends. This CDR3 has 15 amino acids. CDR3 in DNA: TGTGCCAGCAGTTTTGACGGACATCTAACCGGGGAGCTGTTTTTT. This translates into CASSFDGHLTGELFF.

This clonotype has ten or more counts. The rearrangement joins TRBV16 to TRBJ1-1; 8 bases fit TRBD1. The CDR3 is made up of 14 amino acids. In germline, CDR1 is KGHSY, CDR2 FQNENV. The junction had 3 bases not matched to a gene; V was cut back by 5 bases and J by 1 base. Here the CDR3 reads CASSITGGNTEAFF. The CDR3 DNA reads TGTGCCAGCAGCATAACAGGGGGGAACACTGAAGCTTTCTTT. Supplemented by reference TRBV16 and TRBJ1-1, the full variable domain reads GEEVAQTPKHLVRGEGQKAKLYCAPIKGHSYVFWYQQVLKNEFKFLISFQNENVFDETGMPKERFSAKCLPNSPCSLEIQATKLEDSAVYFCASSITGGNTEAFFGQGTRLTVV.

DNA of the CDR3: TGCAGTGCTGCACAGCACAGGGGGACTTCACCCCTCCACTTT. Residues: CSAAQHRGTSPLHF. The chain has TRBV20-1 and TRBJ1-6, with 8 bases identical to TRBD1. V was pared by 5 bases and J by 9 bases, with 9 bases of the junction left unmatched. The germline V gene encodes CDR1 DFQATT and CDR2 SNEGSKA (reference sequence). This CDR3 is built from 14 residues.

In this sample, this clonotype turned up many times. The chain is built from TRBV20-1 and TRBJ2-2; D is perhaps TRBD1 or TRBD2 (5 bases each). Germline V lookup: CDR1 DFQATT, CDR2 SNEGSKA (reference sequence). The CDR3 contains 13 residues. Trimming pared 2 bases from V and 3 bases from J, leaving 7 bases between. CDR3 loop: CSARQGDTGELFF. CDR3 bases: TGCAGTGCTAGACAGGGAGACACCGGGGAGCTGTTTTTT.

This clonotype was seen repeatedly, ten times or more. This chain joins TRBV28 and TRBJ1-6; tentatively, D is TRBD1 (6 bases). The CDR3 is made up of 15 amino acids. Germline V CDR1 and CDR2: MDHEN, SYDVKM. Trimming removed 9 bases at V and 2 bases at J, with 14 bases between. In DNA, the CDR3 is TGTGCCAGTTCTACAGGGCCGCCCTATAATTCACCCCTCCACTTT. Protein sequence: CASSTGPPYNSPLHF.

This clonotype appeared once. This sequence joins TRBV29-1 and TRBJ1-2; weak D call: TRBD1 (6 bases). Germline values: CDR1 SQVTM, CDR2 ANQGSEA. V lost 4 bases and J 8 bases, leaving 14 bases between the germline ends. This CDR3 is 12 amino acids long. The CDR3 region has the DNA TGCAGCGTTGCGGGGGGCATAGGAGGCTACACCTTC. This gives the protein CSVAGGIGGYTF.

This clonotype has a count of ten or more. The V gene is TRBV24-1, the J gene TRBJ1-1; 7 bases agree with TRBD1. Germline V gene lookup returns CDR1 KGHDR and CDR2 SFDVKD. V dropped 7 bases and J dropped 1; count of bases not matched to a gene: 8. This CDR3 spans 15 amino acids. The CDR3 loop is CATREQGGPNTEAFF. CDR3 bases: TGTGCCACCAGAGAACAAGGGGGCCCGAACACTGAAGCTTTCTTT.

Of note for this clonotype: Without the conserved terminal phenylalanine or tryptophan, this CDR3 likely stems from a read error. This rearrangement joins TRBV7-9 to TRBJ1-1, with D perhaps TRBD1 (6 bases). This CDR3 contains 14 residues. The V gene's germline CDR1 is SEHNR and CDR2 FQNEAQ (reference sequence). CDR3 protein: CVSSLVGQGTEAFS. CDR3 in DNA: TGTGTCAGCAGCTTAGTGGGGCAGGGGACTGAAGCTTTCTCT.

The chain couples TRBV7-9 to TRBJ1-1; 12 nucleotides agree with TRBD1. Germline V gene lookup returns CDR1 SEHNR and CDR2 FQNEAQ (reference sequence). The CDR3 has 17 amino acids. Unmatched junction bases numbered 9, after V lost 4 bases and J lost 3 bases. In nucleotides, the CDR3 is TGTGCCAGCAGCTCTCCGGGACAGGGGGCAGGAGACACTGAAGCTTTCTTT. It translates to CASSSPGQGAGDTEAFF.